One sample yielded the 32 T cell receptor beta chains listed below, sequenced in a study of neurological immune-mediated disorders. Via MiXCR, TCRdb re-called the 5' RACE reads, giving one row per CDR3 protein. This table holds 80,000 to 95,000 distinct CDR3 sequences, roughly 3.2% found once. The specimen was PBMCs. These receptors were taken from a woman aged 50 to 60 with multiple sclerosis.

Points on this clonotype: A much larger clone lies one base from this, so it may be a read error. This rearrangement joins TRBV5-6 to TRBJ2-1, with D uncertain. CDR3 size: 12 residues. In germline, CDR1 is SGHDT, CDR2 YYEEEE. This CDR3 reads CDSSTPYNEQFF. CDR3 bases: TGTGACAGCAGCACCCCCTACAATGAGCAGTTCTTC.

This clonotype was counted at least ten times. The CDR3 DNA is TGTGCCAGCAGCCAACTAGCGGGGGGGTCGTACAATGAGCAGTTCTTC. Residues: CASSQLAGGSYNEQFF. This sequence joins TRBV3-1 and TRBJ2-1; the match to TRBD2 covers 12 bases. Germline lookup yields CDR1 LGHDT and CDR2 YNNKEL (reference sequence). The CDR3 contains 16 residues. The V and J ends lost 2 bases and 4 bases, in that order; junction bases with no gene match: 3.

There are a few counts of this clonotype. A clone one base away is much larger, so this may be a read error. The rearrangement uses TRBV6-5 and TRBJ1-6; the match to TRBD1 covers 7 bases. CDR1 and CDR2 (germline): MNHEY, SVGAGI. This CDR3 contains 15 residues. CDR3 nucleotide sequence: TGTGCCAGCAGTTACTCGACAGGGCGTAGTTCACCCCCCCACTTT. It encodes CASSYSTGRSSPPHF.

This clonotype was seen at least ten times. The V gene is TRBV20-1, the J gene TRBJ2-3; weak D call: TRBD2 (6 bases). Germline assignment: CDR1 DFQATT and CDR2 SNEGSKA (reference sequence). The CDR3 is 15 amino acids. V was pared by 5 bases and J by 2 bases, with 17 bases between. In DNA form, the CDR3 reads TGCAGTGCTCGACTAGGAAGCCTTTACACAGATACGCAGTATTTT. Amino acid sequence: CSARLGSLYTDTQYF.

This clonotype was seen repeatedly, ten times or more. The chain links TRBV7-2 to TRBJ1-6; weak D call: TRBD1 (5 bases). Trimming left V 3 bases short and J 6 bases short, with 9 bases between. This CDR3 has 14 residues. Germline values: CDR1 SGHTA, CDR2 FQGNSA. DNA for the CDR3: TGTGCCAGCAGCTTGGGGGGGACTAATTCACCCCTCCACTTT. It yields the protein CASSLGGTNSPLHF.

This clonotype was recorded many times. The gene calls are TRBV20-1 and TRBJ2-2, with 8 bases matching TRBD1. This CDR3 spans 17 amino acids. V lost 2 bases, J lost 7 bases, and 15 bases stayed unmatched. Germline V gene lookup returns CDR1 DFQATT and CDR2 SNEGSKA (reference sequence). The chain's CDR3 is CSARKRLRTGFHGELFF. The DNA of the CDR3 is TGCAGTGCTAGAAAGCGCCTTCGGACAGGGTTTCACGGGGAGCTGTTTTTT.

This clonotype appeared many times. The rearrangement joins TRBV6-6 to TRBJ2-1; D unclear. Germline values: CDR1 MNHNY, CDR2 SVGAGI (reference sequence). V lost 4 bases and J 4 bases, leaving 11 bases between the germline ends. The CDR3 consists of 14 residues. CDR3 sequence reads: CASSSQDGYNEQFF. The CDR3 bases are TGTGCCAGCAGTTCGCAGGACGGGTACAATGAGCAGTTCTTC.

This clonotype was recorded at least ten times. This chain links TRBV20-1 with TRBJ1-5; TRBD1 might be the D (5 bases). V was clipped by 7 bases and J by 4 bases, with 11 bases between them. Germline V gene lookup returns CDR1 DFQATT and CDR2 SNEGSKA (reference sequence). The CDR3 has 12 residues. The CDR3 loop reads CSVPDTNQPQHF. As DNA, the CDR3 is TGCAGTGTCCCGGACACGAATCAGCCCCAGCATTTT.

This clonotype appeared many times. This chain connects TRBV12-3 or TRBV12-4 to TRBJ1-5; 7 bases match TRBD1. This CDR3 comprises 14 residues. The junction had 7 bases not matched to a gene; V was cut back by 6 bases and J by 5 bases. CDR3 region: CASSWDRRDQPQHF. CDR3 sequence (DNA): TGTGCCAGCAGCTGGGACAGACGGGATCAGCCCCAGCATTTT.

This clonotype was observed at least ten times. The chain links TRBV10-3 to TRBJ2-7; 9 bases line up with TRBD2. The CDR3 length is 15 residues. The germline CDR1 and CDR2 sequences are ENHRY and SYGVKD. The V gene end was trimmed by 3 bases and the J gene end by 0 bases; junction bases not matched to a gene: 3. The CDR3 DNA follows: TGTGCCATCAGTGAAGGGCGGGGGGGCTCCTACGAGCAGTACTTC. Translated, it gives CAISEGRGGSYEQYF.

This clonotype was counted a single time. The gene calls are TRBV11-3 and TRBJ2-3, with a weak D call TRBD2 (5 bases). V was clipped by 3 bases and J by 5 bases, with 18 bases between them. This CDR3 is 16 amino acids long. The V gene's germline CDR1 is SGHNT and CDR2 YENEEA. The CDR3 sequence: CASSLGLEESIDTQYF. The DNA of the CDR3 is TGTGCCAGCAGCTTGGGTTTGGAGGAGAGTATAGATACGCAGTATTTT.

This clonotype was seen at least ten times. CDR3 DNA sequence: TGTGCCAGCAGCACCTATAGCGGGGGCCTGAGAGAGACCCAGTACTTC. It translates to CASSTYSGGLRETQYF. The V call is TRBV9, the J call TRBJ2-5; the match to TRBD2 covers 9 bases. Germline-derived CDR1 and CDR2 are SGDLS and YYNGEE. Unmatched junction bases numbered 11, after V lost 4 bases and J lost 4 bases. This CDR3 has 16 amino acids.

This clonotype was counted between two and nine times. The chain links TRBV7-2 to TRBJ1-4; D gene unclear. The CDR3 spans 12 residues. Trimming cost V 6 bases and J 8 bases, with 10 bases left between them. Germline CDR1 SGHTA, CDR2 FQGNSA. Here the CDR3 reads CASRYNGEKLFF. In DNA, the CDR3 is TGTGCCAGCAGATACAATGGGGAAAAACTGTTTTTT.

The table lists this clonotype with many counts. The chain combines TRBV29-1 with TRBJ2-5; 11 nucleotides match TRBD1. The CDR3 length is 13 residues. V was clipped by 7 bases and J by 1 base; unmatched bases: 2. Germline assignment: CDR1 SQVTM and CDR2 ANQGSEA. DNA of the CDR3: TGCAGCGGGGGACAGGGGGTCCAAGAGACCCAGTACTTC. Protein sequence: CSGGQGVQETQYF.

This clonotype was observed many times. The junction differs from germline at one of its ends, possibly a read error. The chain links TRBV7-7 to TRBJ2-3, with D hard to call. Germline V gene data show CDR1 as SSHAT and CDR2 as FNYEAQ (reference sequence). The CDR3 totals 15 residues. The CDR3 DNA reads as TGTGCTAGCAGCTTAACGCCCGTGGGTTCAGATACGCAGTATTTT. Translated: CASSLTPVGSDTQYF.

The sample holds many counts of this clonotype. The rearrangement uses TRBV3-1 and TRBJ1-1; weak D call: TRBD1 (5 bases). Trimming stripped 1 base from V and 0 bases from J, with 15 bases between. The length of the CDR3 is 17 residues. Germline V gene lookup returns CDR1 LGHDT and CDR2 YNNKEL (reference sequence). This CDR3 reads CASSQAFRDRVNTEAFF. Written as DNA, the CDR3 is TGTGCCAGCAGCCAAGCCTTCAGGGATAGGGTGAACACTGAAGCTTTCTTT.

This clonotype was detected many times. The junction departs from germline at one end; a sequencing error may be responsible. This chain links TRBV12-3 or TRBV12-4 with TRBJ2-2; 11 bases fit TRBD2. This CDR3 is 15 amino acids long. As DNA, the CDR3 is TGTGCCAGCAGCTTAGCGGGGGGGTATTCCGGGGAGCTGTTTTTT. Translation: CASSLAGGYSGELFF.

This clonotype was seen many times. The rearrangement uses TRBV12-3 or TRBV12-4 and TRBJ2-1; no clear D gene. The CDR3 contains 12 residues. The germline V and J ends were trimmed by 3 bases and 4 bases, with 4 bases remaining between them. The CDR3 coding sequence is TGTGCCAGCAGTTTCAGGTACAATGAGCAGTTCTTC. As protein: CASSFRYNEQFF.

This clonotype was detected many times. CDR3 sequence: CSARDVRTANQPQHF. The CDR3 DNA sequence: TGCAGTGCTAGAGACGTGAGGACAGCTAATCAGCCCCAGCATTTT. V gene TRBV20-1 combines with J gene TRBJ1-5; a possible D gene is TRBD1 (6 bases). The ends were cut back, 0 bases at V and 4 bases at J, with 13 bases in the middle. Germline CDR1 is DFQATT and CDR2 is SNEGSKA (reference sequence). This CDR3 has 15 amino acids.

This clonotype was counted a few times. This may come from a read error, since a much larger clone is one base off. Here the CDR3 DNA reads TGTGTCAGCAGTTACTCGGGAACAGATAATTCACCCCTCCACTTT. It translates to CVSSYSGTDNSPLHF. This chain links TRBV6-6 with TRBJ1-6, with no clear D. The CDR3 is made up of 15 amino acids. Germline V lookup: CDR1 MNHNY, CDR2 SVGAGI (reference sequence).

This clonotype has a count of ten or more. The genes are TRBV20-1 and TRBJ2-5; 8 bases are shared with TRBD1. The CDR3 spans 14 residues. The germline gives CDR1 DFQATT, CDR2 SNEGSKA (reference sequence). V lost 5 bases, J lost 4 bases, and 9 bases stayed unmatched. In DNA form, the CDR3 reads TGCAGTGCTCAACCCCCAGGGGGCGGAGAGACCCAGTACTTC. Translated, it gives CSAQPPGGGETQYF.

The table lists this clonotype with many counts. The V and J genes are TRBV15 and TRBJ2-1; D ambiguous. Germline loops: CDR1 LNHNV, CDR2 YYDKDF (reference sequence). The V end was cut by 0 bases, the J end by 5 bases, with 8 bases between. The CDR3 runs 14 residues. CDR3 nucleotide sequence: TGTGCCACCAGCAGAGAATATGGGAACAATGAGCAGTTCTTC. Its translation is CATSREYGNNEQFF.

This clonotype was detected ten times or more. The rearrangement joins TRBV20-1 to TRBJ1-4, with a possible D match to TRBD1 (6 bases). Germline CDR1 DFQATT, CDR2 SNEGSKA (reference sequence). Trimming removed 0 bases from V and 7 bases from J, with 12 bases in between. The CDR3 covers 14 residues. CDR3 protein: CSARDGGGGEKLFF. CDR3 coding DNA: TGCAGTGCTAGAGACGGGGGAGGGGGTGAAAAACTGTTTTTT.

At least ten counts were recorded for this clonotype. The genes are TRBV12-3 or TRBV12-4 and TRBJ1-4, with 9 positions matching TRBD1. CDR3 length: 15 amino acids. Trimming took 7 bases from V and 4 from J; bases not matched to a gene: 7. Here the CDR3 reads CASNFPGQGNEKLFF. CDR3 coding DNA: TGTGCCAGCAATTTTCCGGGACAGGGTAATGAAAAACTGTTTTTT.

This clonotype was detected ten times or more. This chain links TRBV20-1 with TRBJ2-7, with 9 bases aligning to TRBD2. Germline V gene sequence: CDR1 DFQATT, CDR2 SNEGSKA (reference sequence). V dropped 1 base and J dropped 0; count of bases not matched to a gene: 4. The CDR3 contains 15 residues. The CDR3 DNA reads TGCAGTGCTAGAGCCAGCGGGGGGACCTCCTACGAGCAGTACTTC. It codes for CSARASGGTSYEQYF.

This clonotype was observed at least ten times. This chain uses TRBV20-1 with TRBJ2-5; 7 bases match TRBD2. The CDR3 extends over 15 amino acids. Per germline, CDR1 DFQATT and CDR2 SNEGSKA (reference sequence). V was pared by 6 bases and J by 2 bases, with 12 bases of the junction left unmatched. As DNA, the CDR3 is TGCAGTGCGAGCCCCGCGCTCGGGAGGCAAGAGACCCAGTACTTC. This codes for CSASPALGRQETQYF.

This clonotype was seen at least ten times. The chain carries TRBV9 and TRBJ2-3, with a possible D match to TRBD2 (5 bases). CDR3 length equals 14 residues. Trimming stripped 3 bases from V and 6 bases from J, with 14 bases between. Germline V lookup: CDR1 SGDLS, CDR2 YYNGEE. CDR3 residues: CASSADGLADTQYF. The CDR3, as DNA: TGTGCCAGCAGCGCCGATGGTTTAGCGGATACGCAGTATTTT.

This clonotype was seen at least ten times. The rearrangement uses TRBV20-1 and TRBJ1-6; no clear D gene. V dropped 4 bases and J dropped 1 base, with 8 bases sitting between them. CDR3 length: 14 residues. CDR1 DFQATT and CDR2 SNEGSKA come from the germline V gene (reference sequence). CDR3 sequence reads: CSANDGSYNSPLHF. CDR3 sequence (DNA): TGCAGTGCTAACGACGGTTCCTATAATTCACCCCTCCACTTT.

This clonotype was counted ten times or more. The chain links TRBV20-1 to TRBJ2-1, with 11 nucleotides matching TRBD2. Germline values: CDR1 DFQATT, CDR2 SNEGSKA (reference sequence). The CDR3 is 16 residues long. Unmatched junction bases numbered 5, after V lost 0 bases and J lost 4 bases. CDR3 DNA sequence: TGCAGTGCTAGAGATCTAGCGGGGGGAACTTACAATGAGCAGTTCTTC. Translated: CSARDLAGGTYNEQFF.

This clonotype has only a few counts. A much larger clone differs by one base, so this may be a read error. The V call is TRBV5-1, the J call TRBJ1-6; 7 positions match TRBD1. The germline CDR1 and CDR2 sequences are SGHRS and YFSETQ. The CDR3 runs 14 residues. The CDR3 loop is CASSSGTANSHLHF. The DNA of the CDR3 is TGCGCCAGCAGCTCCGGGACAGCTAATTCACACCTCCACTTT.

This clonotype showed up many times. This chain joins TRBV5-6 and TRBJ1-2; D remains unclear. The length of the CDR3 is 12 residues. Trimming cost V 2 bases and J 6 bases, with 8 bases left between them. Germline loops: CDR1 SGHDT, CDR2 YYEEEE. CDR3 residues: CASSFPGDGYTF. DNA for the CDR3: TGTGCCAGCAGCTTTCCCGGGGATGGCTACACCTTC.

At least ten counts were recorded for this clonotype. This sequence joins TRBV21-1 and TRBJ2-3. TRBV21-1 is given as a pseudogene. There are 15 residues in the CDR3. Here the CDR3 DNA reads TGTGCCAGCAGCAAAGTCTACCGAAGCACAGATACGCAGTATTTT. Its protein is CASSKVYRSTDTQYF.